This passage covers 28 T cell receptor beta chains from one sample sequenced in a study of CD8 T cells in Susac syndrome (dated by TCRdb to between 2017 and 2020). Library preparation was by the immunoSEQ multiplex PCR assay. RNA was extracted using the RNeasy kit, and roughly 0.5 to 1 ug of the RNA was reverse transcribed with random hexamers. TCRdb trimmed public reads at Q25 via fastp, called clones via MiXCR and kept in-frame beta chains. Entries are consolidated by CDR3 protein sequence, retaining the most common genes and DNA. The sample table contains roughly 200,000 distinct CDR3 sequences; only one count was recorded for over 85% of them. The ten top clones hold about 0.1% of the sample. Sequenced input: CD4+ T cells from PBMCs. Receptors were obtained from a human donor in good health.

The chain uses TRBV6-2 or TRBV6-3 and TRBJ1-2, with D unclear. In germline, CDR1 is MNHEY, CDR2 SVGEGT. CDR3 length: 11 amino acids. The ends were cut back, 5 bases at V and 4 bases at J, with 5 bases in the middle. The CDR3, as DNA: TGTGCCAGCAGTCACAGCTATGGCTACACCTTC. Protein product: CASSHSYGYTF.

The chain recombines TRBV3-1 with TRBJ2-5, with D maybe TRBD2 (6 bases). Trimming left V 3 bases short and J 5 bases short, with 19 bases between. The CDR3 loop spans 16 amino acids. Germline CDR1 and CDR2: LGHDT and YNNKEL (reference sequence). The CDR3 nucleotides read TGTGCCAGCAGCCAGTCTCATCCGGGAGTCAGGGAGACCCAGTACTTC. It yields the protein CASSQSHPGVRETQYF.

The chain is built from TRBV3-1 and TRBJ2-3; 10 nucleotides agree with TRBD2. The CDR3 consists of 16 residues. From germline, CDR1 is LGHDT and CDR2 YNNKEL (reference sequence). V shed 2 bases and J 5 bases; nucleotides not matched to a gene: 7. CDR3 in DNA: TGTGCCAGCAGCCAACGGACTAGCGGCGGGGGAGATACGCAGTATTTT. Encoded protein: CASSQRTSGGGDTQYF.

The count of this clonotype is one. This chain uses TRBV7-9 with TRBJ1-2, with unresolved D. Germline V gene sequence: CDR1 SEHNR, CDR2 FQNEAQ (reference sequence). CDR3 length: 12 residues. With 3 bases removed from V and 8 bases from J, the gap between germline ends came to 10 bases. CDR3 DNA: TGTGCCAGCAGCTTGGGTGCCGCAGGCTACACCTTC. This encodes CASSLGAAGYTF. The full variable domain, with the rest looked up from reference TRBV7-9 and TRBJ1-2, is DTGVSQNPRHKITKRGQNVTFRCDPISEHNRLYWYRQTLGQGPEFLTYFQNEAQLEKSRLLSDRFSAERPKGSFSTLEIQRTEQGDSAMYLCASSLGAAGYTFGSGTRLTVV.

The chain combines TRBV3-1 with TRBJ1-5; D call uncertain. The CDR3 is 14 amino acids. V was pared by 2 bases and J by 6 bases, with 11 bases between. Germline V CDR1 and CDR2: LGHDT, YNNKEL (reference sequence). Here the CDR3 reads CASSQSRWGQPQHF. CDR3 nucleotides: TGTGCCAGCAGCCAATCGAGATGGGGTCAGCCCCAGCATTTT.

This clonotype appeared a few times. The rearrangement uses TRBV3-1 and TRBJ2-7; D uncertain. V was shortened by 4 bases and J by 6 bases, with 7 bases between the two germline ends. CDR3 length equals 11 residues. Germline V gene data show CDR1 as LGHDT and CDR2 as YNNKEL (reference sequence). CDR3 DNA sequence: TGTGCCAGCAGCCGTGGCGGCGAGCAGTACTTC. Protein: CASSRGGEQYF.

The DNA for the CDR3 is TGCAGTGTGGACCCGGGGACAGGACTATCCTACGAGCAGTACTTC. Translated: CSVDPGTGLSYEQYF. This sequence joins TRBV20-1 and TRBJ2-7; 8 bases agree with TRBD1. Trimming cost V 7 bases and J 1 base; bases outside gene matches: 12. The germline gives CDR1 DFQATT, CDR2 SNEGSKA (reference sequence). The CDR3 covers 15 residues.

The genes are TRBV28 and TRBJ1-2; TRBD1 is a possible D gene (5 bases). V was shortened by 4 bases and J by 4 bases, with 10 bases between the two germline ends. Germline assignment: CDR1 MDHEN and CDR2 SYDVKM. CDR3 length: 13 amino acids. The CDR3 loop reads CASSSGLIYGYTF. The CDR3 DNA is TGTGCCAGCAGTTCGGGACTGATCTATGGCTACACCTTC.

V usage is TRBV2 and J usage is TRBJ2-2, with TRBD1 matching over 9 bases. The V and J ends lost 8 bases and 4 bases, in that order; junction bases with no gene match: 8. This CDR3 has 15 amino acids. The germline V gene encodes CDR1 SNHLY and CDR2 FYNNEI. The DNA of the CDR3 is TGTGCCAGCGGGGGGGACAGGGCTGGCACCGGGGAGCTGTTTTTT. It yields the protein CASGGDRAGTGELFF.

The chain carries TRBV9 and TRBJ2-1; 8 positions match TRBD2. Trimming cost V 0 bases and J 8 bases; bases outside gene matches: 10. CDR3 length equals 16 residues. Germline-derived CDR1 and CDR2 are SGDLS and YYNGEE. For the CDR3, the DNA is TGTGCCAGCAGCGTAGGGGGAGCGGGAGCGGGCGATGAGCAGTTCTTC. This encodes CASSVGGAGAGDEQFF.

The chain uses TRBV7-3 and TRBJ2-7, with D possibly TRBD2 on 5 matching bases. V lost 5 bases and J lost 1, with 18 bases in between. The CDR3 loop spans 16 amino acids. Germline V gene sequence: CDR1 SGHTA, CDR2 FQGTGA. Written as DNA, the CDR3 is TGTGCCAGCAGCACGGGGATGCACAGAGGGTCCTACGAGCAGTACTTC. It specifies CASSTGMHRGSYEQYF.

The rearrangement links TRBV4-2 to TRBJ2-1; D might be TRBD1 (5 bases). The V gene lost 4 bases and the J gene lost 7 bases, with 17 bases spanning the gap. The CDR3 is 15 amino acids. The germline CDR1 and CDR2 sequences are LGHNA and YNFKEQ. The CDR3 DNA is TGTGCCAGCAGCCGCACACAGGTCGGAGAAAATGAGCAGTTCTTC. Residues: CASSRTQVGENEQFF.

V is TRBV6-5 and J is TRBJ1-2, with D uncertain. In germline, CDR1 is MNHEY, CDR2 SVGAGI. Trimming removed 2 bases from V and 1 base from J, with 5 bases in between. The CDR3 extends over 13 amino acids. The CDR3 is CASSYQSNYGYTF. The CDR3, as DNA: TGTGCCAGCAGTTACCAGAGTAACTATGGCTACACCTTC.

The CDR3 sequence is CATSREQGNYEQYF. In DNA form, the CDR3 reads TGTGCCACCAGCAGAGAACAGGGCAACTACGAGCAGTACTTC. The genes are TRBV15 and TRBJ2-7; the D gene is possibly TRBD1 (6 bases). Germline lookup yields CDR1 LNHNV and CDR2 YYDKDF (reference sequence). Trimming left V 0 bases short and J 3 bases short, with 9 bases between. The CDR3 loop spans 14 amino acids.

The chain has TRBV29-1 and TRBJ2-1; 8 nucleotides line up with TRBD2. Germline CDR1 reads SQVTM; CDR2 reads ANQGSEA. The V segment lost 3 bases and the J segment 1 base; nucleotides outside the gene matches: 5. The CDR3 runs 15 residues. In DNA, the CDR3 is TGCAGCGTTGATCTGCTAGCGGGTTCCTACAATGAGCAGTTCTTC. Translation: CSVDLLAGSYNEQFF.

The CDR3 bases are TGCGCCAGCAGCTTGGGACGGGACGGACCTAGGAGCGAGCAGTACTTC. It translates to CASSLGRDGPRSEQYF. The V and J genes are TRBV5-1 and TRBJ2-7; D might be TRBD1 or TRBD2, each matching 5 bases. The CDR3 sequence is 16 residues long. The germline V and J ends were trimmed by 0 bases and 6 bases, with 19 bases remaining between them. CDR1 and CDR2 (germline): SGHRS, YFSETQ.

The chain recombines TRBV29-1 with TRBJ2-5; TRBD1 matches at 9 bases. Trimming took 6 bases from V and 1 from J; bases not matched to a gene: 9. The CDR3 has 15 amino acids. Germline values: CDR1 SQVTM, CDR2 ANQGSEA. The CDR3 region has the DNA TGCAGCGTAAAAAACAGGGGGCTACGCCAAGAGACCCAGTACTTC. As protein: CSVKNRGLRQETQYF.

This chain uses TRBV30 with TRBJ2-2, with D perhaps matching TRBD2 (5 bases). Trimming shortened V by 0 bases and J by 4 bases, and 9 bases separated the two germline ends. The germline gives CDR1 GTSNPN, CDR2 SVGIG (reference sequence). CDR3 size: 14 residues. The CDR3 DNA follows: TGTGCCTGGAGTGTCACTAGTGCCACCGGGGAGCTGTTTTTT. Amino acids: CAWSVTSATGELFF.

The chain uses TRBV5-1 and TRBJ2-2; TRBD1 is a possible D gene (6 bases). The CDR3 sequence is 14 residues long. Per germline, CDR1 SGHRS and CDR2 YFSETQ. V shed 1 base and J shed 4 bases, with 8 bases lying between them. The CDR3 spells CASSLTGFTGELFF. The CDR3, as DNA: TGCGCCAGCAGCTTGACAGGGTTCACCGGGGAGCTGTTTTTT.

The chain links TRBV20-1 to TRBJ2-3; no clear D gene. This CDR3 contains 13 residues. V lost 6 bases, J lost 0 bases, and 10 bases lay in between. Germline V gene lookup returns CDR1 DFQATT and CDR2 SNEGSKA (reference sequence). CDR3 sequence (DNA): TGCAGTGCCGCCTACCCTAGCACAGATACGCAGTATTTT. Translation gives CSAAYPSTDTQYF.

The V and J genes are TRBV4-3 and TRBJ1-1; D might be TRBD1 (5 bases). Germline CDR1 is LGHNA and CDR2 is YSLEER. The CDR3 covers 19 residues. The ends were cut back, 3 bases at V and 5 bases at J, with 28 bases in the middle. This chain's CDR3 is CASSHAPSRDPGARTEAFF. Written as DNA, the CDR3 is TGCGCCAGCAGCCATGCGCCATCCAGGGACCCCGGGGCTAGGACTGAAGCTTTCTTT.

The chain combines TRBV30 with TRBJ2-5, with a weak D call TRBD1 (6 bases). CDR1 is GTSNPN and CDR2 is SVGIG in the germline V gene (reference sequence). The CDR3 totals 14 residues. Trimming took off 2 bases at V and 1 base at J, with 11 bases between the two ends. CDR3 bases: TGTGCCTGGAGTCCAGGGGCCTTCCAAGAGACCCAGTACTTC. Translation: CAWSPGAFQETQYF.

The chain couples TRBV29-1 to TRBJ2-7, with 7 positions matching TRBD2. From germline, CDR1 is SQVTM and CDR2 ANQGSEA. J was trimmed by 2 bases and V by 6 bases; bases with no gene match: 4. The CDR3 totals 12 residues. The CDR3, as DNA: TGCAGCGTGGGGGAGGGCCCCTACGAGCAGTACTTC. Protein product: CSVGEGPYEQYF.

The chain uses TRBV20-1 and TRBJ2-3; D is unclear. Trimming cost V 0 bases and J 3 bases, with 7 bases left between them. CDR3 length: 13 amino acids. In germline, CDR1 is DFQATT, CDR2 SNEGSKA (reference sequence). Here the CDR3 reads CSARDPPTDTQYF. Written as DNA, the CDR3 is TGCAGTGCTAGAGACCCTCCGACAGATACGCAGTATTTT.

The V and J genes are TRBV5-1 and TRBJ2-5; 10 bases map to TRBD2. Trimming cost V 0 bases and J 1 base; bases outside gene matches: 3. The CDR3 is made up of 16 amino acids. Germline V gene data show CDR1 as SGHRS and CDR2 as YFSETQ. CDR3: CASSLAPSGSQETQYF. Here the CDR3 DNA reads TGCGCCAGCAGCTTGGCGCCTAGCGGGAGCCAAGAGACCCAGTACTTC.

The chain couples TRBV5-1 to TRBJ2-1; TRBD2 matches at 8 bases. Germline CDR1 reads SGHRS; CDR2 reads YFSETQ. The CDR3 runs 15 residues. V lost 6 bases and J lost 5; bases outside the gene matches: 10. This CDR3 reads CASNQRAGVDNEQFF. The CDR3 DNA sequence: TGCGCCAGCAATCAGAGAGCGGGAGTAGACAATGAGCAGTTCTTC. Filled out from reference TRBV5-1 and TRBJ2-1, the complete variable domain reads KAGVTQTPRYLIKTRGQQVTLSCSPISGHRSVSWYQQTPGQGLQFLFEYFSETQRNKGNFPGRFSGRQFSNSRSEMNVSTLELGDSALYLCASNQRAGVDNEQFFGPGTRLTVL.

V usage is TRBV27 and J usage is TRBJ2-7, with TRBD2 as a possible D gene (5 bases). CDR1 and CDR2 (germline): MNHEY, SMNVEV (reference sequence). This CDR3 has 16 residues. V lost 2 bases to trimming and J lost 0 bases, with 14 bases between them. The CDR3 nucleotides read TGTGCCAGCAGTTTAAGGGTAGCGATAAGCTCCTACGAGCAGTACTTC. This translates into CASSLRVAISSYEQYF.

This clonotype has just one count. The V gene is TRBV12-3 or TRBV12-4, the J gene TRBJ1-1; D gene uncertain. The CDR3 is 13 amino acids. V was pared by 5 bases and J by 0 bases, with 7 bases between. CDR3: CASSRAMNTEAFF. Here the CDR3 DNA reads TGTGCCAGCAGTCGAGCCATGAACACTGAAGCTTTCTTT.